This entry lists 12 T cell receptor beta chains sequenced from one sample in a study of OX40 agonist ivuxolimab in advanced cancers. The protocol used for the library was the immunoSEQ multiplex PCR assay. TCRdb provides this immuneACCESS table in a form limited to in-frame rearrangements. Some clones are lacking; in checked studies, under half of them reflect an unresolved V gene, and why the rest are absent is not known. This sample gives 70,000 to 85,000 clones in total; around 90% of them show up just once. The ten largest clonotypes hold around 6.3% of the sample. The material sequenced was CD4+ or CD8+ T cells sorted from blood, taken in a trial of the OX40 agonist ivuxolimab. These receptors came from an adult with an advanced solid tumor such as melanoma, head and neck, liver or kidney cancer.

DNA of the CDR3: TGTGCCAGCAGTTTATATTCCGGGGGGAACACTGAAGCTTTCTTT. It specifies CASSLYSGGNTEAFF. The chain links TRBV28 to TRBJ1-1; perhaps TRBD1 as D (5 bases). CDR1 is MDHEN and CDR2 is SYDVKM in the germline V gene. V lost 1 base and J lost 1, with 10 bases in between. The CDR3 consists of 15 residues.

J is TRBJ2-1 and V is TRBV7-3, with 7 bases that match TRBD2. In germline, CDR1 is SGHTA, CDR2 FQGTGA. V lost 5 bases, J lost 3 bases, and 7 bases stayed unmatched. The CDR3 totals 15 residues. CDR3 nucleotides: TGTGCCAGCAGCACCCGACTAGCAGACTACAATGAGCAGTTCTTC. The encoded protein is CASSTRLADYNEQFF.

The chain uses TRBV5-1 and TRBJ2-2; unclear D gene. Germline assignment: CDR1 SGHRS and CDR2 YFSETQ. Trimming cost V 4 bases and J 4 bases, with 8 bases left between them. The CDR3 has 13 residues. The DNA for the CDR3 is TGCGCCAGCAGCCCCCCCAGCACCGGGGAGCTGTTTTTT. This codes for CASSPPSTGELFF.

V gene TRBV19 combines with J gene TRBJ2-1, with 10 bases lining up with TRBD2. The CDR3 has 17 amino acids. The V and J ends lost 4 bases and 0 bases, in that order; junction bases with no gene match: 6. Germline values: CDR1 LNHDA, CDR2 SQIVND (reference sequence). The CDR3 reads CASSTIAGGGSYNEQFF. The CDR3 DNA follows: TGTGCCAGTAGTACCATAGCGGGGGGCGGCTCCTACAATGAGCAGTTCTTC. The whole variable domain, filled in from reference TRBV19 and TRBJ2-1, reads DGGITQSPKYLFRKEGQNVTLSCEQNLNHDAMYWYRQDPGQGLRLIYYSQIVNDFQKGDIAEGYSVSREKKESFPLTVTSAQKNPTAFYLCASSTIAGGGSYNEQFFGPGTRLTVL.

The CDR3 nucleotides read TGCGCCAGCAGTGCCGGGACAGGCTACGAGCAGTACTTC. It codes for CASSAGTGYEQYF. V usage is TRBV5-1 and J usage is TRBJ2-7, with 8 positions matching TRBD1. V dropped 5 bases and J dropped 3; count of bases not matched to a gene: 4. In germline, CDR1 is SGHRS, CDR2 YFSETQ. CDR3 length: 13 residues.

In this sample, this clone turned up a few times. The chain combines TRBV9 with TRBJ2-7; tentative D call: TRBD1 (6 bases). V dropped 1 base and J dropped 6 bases, with 11 bases sitting between them. In germline, CDR1 is SGDLS, CDR2 YYNGEE. CDR3 length equals 13 residues. CDR3 sequence: CASSVTGFSEQYF. Written as DNA, the CDR3 is TGTGCCAGCAGCGTAACAGGGTTCTCCGAGCAGTACTTC.

This clone was seen only a few times. This chain links TRBV19 with TRBJ2-1; D unresolved. The length of the CDR3 is 14 residues. V was trimmed by 5 bases and J by 0 bases, leaving 8 bases between them. Germline lookup yields CDR1 LNHDA and CDR2 SQIVND (reference sequence). The CDR3 DNA reads as TGTGCCAGTAGTGCCCTAAGCTCCTACAATGAGCAGTTCTTC. Its translation is CASSALSSYNEQFF.

CDR3 bases: TGCGCCAGCAGCCAAGATCCCAGGACTGGAAACACCATATATTTT. Translation: CASSQDPRTGNTIYF. This chain links TRBV4-1 with TRBJ1-3; D uncertain. Per germline, CDR1 MGHRA and CDR2 YSYEKL. The CDR3 totals 15 residues. Trimming shortened V by 0 bases and J by 2 bases, and 8 bases separated the two germline ends.

The gene calls are TRBV27 and TRBJ2-1; 11 bases are a match to TRBD2. Germline V gene data show CDR1 as MNHEY and CDR2 as SMNVEV (reference sequence). The trim removed 3 bases at V and 0 bases at J, leaving 7 bases unmatched. This CDR3 contains 18 residues. As DNA, the CDR3 is TGTGCCAGCAGTTTGGTGCTAGCGGGGGGAAGCTCCTACAATGAGCAGTTCTTC. Its protein product is CASSLVLAGGSSYNEQFF.

The rearrangement links TRBV19 to TRBJ2-1; D tentatively reads TRBD1 or TRBD2 (5 bases each). Germline V gives CDR1 LNHDA, CDR2 SQIVND (reference sequence). The CDR3 covers 17 residues. The V end was cut by 3 bases, the J end by 5 bases, with 20 bases between. The CDR3 is CASSILSGLVGNNEQFF. The CDR3 DNA follows: TGTGCCAGTAGTATCCTGTCGGGGCTAGTTGGGAACAATGAGCAGTTCTTC. Combining the CDR3 with reference TRBV19 and TRBJ2-1 gives the whole variable domain DGGITQSPKYLFRKEGQNVTLSCEQNLNHDAMYWYRQDPGQGLRLIYYSQIVNDFQKGDIAEGYSVSREKKESFPLTVTSAQKNPTAFYLCASSILSGLVGNNEQFFGPGTRLTVL.

The sample holds one count of this clone. The V call is TRBV28, the J call TRBJ1-2; D uncertain. Trimming pared 1 base from V and 5 bases from J, leaving 5 bases between. Per germline, CDR1 MDHEN and CDR2 SYDVKM. There are 12 residues in the CDR3. The CDR3 sequence is CASSLYVYGYTF. The CDR3 DNA is TGTGCCAGCAGTTTATATGTTTATGGCTACACCTTC.

The rearrangement links TRBV2 to TRBJ1-1, with D possibly TRBD1 on 5 matching bases. The CDR3 sequence is 14 residues long. Looked up from germline, CDR1 is SNHLY and CDR2 is FYNNEI. Trimming shortened V by 6 bases and J by 4 bases, and 15 bases separated the two germline ends. The CDR3 DNA is TGTGCCAGCAGCCAAGGGGTGTTTAGCACTGAAGCTTTCTTT. It encodes CASSQGVFSTEAFF.